This TCR beta chain was recovered during a study of T cell changes during pregnancy in multiple sclerosis. The assay was immunoSEQ multiplex PCR, and TCRdb's table has in-frame clones only and misses some. Of around 50,000 clones listed, about 87% are singletons. This CDR3 is built from 15 residues. Germline lookup yields CDR1 SGHRS and CDR2 YFSETQ. V lost 3 bases and J lost 0, with 12 bases in between. What was sequenced was peripheral blood from another person, used as feeder cells. The TCR sequence derives from a human donor whose cells served as feeder cells for cultures in a pregnancy study. The rearrangement uses TRBV5-1 and TRBJ1-2; D is possibly TRBD1 (6 bases). The CDR3: CASSSSGATNYGYTF. The DNA for the CDR3 is TGCGCCAGCAGCTCATCAGGGGCTACTAACTATGGCTACACCTTC.